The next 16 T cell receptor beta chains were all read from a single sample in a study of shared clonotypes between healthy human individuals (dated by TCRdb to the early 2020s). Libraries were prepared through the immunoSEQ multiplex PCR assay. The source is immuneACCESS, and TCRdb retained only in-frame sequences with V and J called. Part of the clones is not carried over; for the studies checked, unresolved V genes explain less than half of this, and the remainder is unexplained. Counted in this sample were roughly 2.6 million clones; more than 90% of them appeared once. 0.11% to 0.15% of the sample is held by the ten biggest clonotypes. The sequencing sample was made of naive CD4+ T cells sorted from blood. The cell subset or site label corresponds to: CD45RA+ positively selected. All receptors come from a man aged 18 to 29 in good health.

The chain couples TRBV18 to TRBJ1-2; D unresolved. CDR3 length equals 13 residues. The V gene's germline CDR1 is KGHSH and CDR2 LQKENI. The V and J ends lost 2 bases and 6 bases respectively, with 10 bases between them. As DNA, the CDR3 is TGTGCCAGCTCACCAATGGGAGAGCATGGCTACACCTTC. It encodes CASSPMGEHGYTF.

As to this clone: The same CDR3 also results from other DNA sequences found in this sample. This CDR3 reads CASSAGTGSYGYTF. The CDR3 DNA sequence: TGTGCCAGCAGCGCTGGGACAGGGTCCTATGGCTACACCTTC. The chain carries TRBV9 and TRBJ1-2; 9 positions match TRBD1. The V and J ends lost 3 bases and 4 bases, in that order; junction bases with no gene match: 4. Per the germline V gene, CDR1 is SGDLS and CDR2 is YYNGEE. The CDR3 totals 14 residues. Looking up the rest from reference TRBV9 and TRBJ1-2 gives the full variable domain: DSGVTQTPKHLITATGQRVTLRCSPRSGDLSVYWYQQSLDQGLQFLIQYYNGEERAKGNILERFSAQQFPDLHSELNLSSLELGDSALYFCASSAGTGSYGYTFGSGTRLTVV.

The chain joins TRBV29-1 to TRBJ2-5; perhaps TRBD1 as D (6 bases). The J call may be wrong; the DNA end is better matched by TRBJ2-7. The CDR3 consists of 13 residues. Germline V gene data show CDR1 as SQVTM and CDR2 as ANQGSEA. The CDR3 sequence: CSAQGFKNNEQYF. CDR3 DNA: TGCAGCGCACAGGGATTTAAAAATAACGAGCAGTACTTC.

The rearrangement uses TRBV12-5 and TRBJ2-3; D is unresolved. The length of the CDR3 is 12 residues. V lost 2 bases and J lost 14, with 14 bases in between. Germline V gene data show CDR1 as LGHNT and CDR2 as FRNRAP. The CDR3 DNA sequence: TGTGCTAGTGGTTTGCGCAATATTCAACCGTATTTT. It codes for CASGLRNIQPYF.

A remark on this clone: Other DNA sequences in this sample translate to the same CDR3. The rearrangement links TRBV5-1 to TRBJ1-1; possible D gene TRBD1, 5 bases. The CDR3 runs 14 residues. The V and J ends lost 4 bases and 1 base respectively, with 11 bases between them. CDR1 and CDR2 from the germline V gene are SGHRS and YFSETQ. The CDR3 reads CASSLEGPNTEAFF. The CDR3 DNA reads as TGCGCCAGCAGCCTCGAGGGACCGAACACTGAAGCTTTCTTT.

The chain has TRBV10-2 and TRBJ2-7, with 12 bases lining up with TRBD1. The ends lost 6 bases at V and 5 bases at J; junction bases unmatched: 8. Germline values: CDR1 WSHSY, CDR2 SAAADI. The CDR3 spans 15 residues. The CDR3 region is CASRAGTGGIHEQYF. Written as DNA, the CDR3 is TGCGCCAGCAGGGCCGGGACAGGGGGCATCCACGAGCAGTACTTC.

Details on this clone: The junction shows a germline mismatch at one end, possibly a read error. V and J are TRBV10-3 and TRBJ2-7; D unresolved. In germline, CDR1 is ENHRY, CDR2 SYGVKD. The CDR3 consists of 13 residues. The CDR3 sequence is CAISLYFSNEQYF. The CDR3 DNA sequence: TGTGCCATCAGTCTGTATTTCTCCAACGAGCAGTACTTC.

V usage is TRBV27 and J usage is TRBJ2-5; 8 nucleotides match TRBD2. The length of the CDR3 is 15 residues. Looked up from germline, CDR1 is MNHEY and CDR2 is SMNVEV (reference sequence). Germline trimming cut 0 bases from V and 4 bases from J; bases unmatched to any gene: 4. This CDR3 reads CASSLSSGRRETQYF. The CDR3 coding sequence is TGTGCCAGCAGTTTATCGAGCGGGAGACGAGAGACCCAGTACTTC.

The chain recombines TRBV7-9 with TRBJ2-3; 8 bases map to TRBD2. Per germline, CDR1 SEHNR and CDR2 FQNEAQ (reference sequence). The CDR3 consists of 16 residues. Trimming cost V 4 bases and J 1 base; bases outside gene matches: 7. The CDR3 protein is CASSSRTSSRTDTQYF. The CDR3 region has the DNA TGTGCCAGCAGCTCCCGGACTAGCAGTCGCACAGATACGCAGTATTTT.

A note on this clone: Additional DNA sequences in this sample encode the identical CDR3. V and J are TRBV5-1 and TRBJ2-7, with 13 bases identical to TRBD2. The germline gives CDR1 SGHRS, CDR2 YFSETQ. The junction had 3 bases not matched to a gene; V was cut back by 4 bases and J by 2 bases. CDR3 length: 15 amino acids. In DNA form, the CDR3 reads TGCGCCAGCAGCCGGACTAGCGGGAGTCCCTACGAGCAGTACTTC. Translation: CASSRTSGSPYEQYF.

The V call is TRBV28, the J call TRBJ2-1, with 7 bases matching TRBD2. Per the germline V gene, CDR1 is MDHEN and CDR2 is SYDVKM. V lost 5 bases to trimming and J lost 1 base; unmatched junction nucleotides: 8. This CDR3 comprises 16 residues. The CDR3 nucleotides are TGTGCCAGCAGTCCAAGCGGGGAAAGTTCCTACAATGAGCAGTTCTTC. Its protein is CASSPSGESSYNEQFF.

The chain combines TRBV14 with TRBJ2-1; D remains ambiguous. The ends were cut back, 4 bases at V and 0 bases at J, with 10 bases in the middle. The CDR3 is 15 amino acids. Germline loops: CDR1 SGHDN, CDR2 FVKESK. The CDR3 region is CASSLISSSYNEQFF. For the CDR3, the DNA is TGTGCCAGCAGCCTTATATCTAGCTCCTACAATGAGCAGTTCTTC.

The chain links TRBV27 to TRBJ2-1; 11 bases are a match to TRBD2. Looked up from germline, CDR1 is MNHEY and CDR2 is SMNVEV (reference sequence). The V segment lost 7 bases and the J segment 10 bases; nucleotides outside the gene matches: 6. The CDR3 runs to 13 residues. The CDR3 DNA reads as TGTGCCAGCAAACTAGCGGGGGCCAAAGAGCAGTTCTTC. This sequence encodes CASKLAGAKEQFF.

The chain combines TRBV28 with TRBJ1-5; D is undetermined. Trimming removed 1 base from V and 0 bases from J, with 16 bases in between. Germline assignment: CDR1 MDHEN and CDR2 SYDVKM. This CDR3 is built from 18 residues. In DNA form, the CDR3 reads TGTGCCAGCAGTTTATTCGATGAGGGAATTTATAGCAATCAGCCCCAGCATTTT. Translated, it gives CASSLFDEGIYSNQPQHF.

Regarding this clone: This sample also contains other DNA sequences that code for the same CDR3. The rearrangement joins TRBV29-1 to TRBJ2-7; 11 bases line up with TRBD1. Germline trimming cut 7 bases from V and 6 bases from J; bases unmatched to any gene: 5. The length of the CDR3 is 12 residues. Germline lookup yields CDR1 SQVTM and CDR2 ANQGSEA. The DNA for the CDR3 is TGCAGCGGTGGACAGGGGGCGGGCGAGCAGTACTTC. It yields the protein CSGGQGAGEQYF.

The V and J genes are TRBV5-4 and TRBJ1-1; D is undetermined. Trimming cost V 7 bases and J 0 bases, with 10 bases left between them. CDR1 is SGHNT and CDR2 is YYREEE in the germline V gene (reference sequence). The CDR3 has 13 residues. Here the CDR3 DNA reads TGTGCCAGCCACATGACTGTGAACACTGAAGCTTTCTTT. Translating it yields CASHMTVNTEAFF.